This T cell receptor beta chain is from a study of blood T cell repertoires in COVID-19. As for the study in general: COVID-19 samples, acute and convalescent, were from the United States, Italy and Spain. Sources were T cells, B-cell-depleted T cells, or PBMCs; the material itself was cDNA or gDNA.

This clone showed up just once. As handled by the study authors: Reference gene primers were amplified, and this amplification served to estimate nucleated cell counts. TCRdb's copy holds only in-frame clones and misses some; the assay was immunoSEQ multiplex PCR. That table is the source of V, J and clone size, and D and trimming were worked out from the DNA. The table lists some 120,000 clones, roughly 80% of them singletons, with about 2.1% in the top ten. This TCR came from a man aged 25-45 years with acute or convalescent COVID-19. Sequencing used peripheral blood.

The CDR3 sequence is CASSRTSGRDEQFF. Here the CDR3 DNA reads TGTGCCAGCAGTCGGACTAGCGGGAGGGATGAGCAGTTCTTC. The chain links TRBV2 to TRBJ2-1, with 15 bases that match TRBD2. The CDR3 contains 14 residues. V trimming: 5 bases; J trimming: 8 bases; junction bases outside the gene matches: 1. The germline CDR1 and CDR2 sequences are SNHLY and FYNNEI.